The 20 T cell receptor beta chains below come from one sample, sequenced in a study of T-cell reconstitution after alpha-beta-depleted transplantation in children. The TCRbeta library was prepared with unique molecular identifiers. A single record per CDR3 protein comes from TCRdb applying MiXCR to the PCR reads. The table lists some 200,000 distinct CDR3 sequences, roughly 15% of them singletons, with roughly 13% in the top ten. Material: PBMCs from the stem cell graft donor, obtained from the stem cell graft. Receptors were obtained from a human donor who donated a stem cell graft to a child with acute lymphoblastic leukemia.

In its sample, this clonotype was seen a few times. DNA for the CDR3: TGTGCCAGCAGTGAATGGAGACTTTCGCAACCCTACGAGCAGTACTTC. It codes for CASSEWRLSQPYEQYF. The chain couples TRBV6-1 to TRBJ2-7; D gene unclear. The V end lost 2 bases, the J end lost 2 bases, and 16 bases lay between the germline ends. Germline-derived CDR1 and CDR2 are MNHNS and SASEGT. The CDR3 is made up of 16 amino acids.

A note on this clonotype: A read error may explain this, as a much larger clone is one base away. This sequence joins TRBV5-6 and TRBJ2-1; 8 nucleotides align to TRBD1. Per germline, CDR1 SGHDT and CDR2 YYEEEE. This CDR3 spans 16 amino acids. The CDR3 coding sequence is TGTGTCAGCACCAGGACCACAGGGGGCTCCTACAATGAGCAGTTCTTC. Its protein is CVSTRTTGGSYNEQFF.

This clonotype was observed at least ten times. The CDR3 here is CASSPGIRGSRETQYF. For the CDR3, the DNA is TGTGCCAGCAGTCCTGGAATTCGGGGGTCTAGAGAGACCCAGTACTTC. The J gene is TRBJ2-5, the V gene TRBV12-3 or TRBV12-4; D is possibly TRBD2 (6 bases). The ends were cut back, 5 bases at V and 4 bases at J, with 20 bases in the middle. The CDR3 sequence is 16 residues long.

This clonotype was seen only a few times. The gene calls are TRBV15 and TRBJ2-5; the D is unclear. V was shortened by 6 bases and J by 1 base, with 15 bases between the two germline ends. This CDR3 is 15 amino acids long. CDR1 is LNHNV and CDR2 is YYDKDF in the germline V gene (reference sequence). CDR3 bases: TGTGCCACCAGGCCCACCACCGGCGTCCAAGAGACCCAGTACTTC. Its protein is CATRPTTGVQETQYF.

This clonotype came up many times. The chain employs TRBV28 and TRBJ1-1; D gene ambiguous. The CDR3 has 12 residues. Trimming took off 4 bases at V and 0 bases at J, with 3 bases between the two ends. CDR1 is MDHEN, CDR2 SYDVKM, per germline. The CDR3 DNA is TGTGCCAGCAGTTCAGTGAACACTGAAGCTTTCTTT. Amino acid sequence: CASSSVNTEAFF.

This clonotype was counted a few times. The chain carries TRBV12-3 or TRBV12-4 and TRBJ1-5; D unclear. This CDR3 is 13 amino acids long. The ends were cut back, 6 bases at V and 2 bases at J, with 8 bases in the middle. CDR3 bases: TGTGCCAGCAGGGCGTCGGGCAATCAGCCCCAGCATTTT. It specifies CASRASGNQPQHF.

The table lists this clonotype with many counts. This rearrangement joins TRBV12-3 or TRBV12-4 to TRBJ2-1, with TRBD2 identical over 10 bases. This CDR3 has 16 residues. V trimming: 4 bases; J trimming: 4 bases; junction bases outside the gene matches: 7. This chain's CDR3 is CASSSPGTSEYNEQFF. CDR3 DNA: TGTGCCAGCAGTTCACCCGGGACTAGCGAATACAATGAGCAGTTCTTC.

There are many counts of this clonotype. This chain joins TRBV20-1 and TRBJ2-1; TRBD2 matches 9 bases. The CDR3 is 15 amino acids. V shed 3 bases and J 3 bases; nucleotides not matched to a gene: 6. Looked up from germline, CDR1 is DFQATT and CDR2 is SNEGSKA (reference sequence). CDR3 protein: CSASTGTSRYNEQFF. CDR3 sequence (DNA): TGCAGTGCTAGTACCGGGACTAGCCGCTACAATGAGCAGTTCTTC.

This clonotype was counted many times. This chain uses TRBV6-1 with TRBJ2-1, with 7 nucleotides matching TRBD2. Losses at the gene ends were 4 bases for V and 6 bases for J; bases not matched to a gene: 6. Germline V gene lookup returns CDR1 MNHNS and CDR2 SASEGT. The CDR3 consists of 14 residues. The CDR3: CASSGLALTNEQFF. Here the CDR3 DNA reads TGTGCCAGCAGTGGACTAGCACTTACCAATGAGCAGTTCTTC.

This clonotype was observed many times. The chain has TRBV19 and TRBJ1-5, with D unclear. The ends were cut back, 3 bases at V and 0 bases at J, with 6 bases in the middle. The CDR3 extends over 14 amino acids. The V gene's germline CDR1 is LNHDA and CDR2 SQIVND (reference sequence). CDR3 sequence reads: CASSISVSNQPQHF. For the CDR3, the DNA is TGTGCCAGTAGTATCTCGGTTAGCAATCAGCCCCAGCATTTT.

This clonotype turned up a few times. The chain is built from TRBV29-1 and TRBJ2-1; 10 nucleotides match TRBD1. Germline lookup yields CDR1 SQVTM and CDR2 ANQGSEA. V lost 7 bases to trimming and J lost 9 bases; unmatched junction nucleotides: 3. The CDR3 has 11 residues. CDR3 DNA sequence: TGCAGCGAGTGGGACAGGGGTGAGCAGTTCTTC. As protein: CSEWDRGEQFF.

This clonotype was seen at least ten times. The chain has TRBV10-2 and TRBJ2-1; possible D gene TRBD2, 6 bases. The germline gives CDR1 WSHSY, CDR2 SAAADI. Deletions cut 6 bases from V and 4 bases from J, with 16 bases between. This CDR3 is built from 15 residues. In DNA, the CDR3 is TGCGCCAGCAGACCCGGCGGGGATTCTTACAATGAGCAGTTCTTC. It translates to CASRPGGDSYNEQFF.

This clonotype was counted many times. The chain couples TRBV24-1 to TRBJ2-1, with no clear D. CDR1 and CDR2 (germline): KGHDR, SFDVKD. The CDR3 covers 15 residues. With 0 bases removed from V and 10 bases from J, the gap between germline ends came to 15 bases. The CDR3 here is CATSDLRGNLNEQFF. The CDR3 DNA is TGTGCCACCAGTGATTTGAGAGGAAACCTAAACGAGCAGTTCTTC.

This clonotype was picked up many times. This chain uses TRBV15 with TRBJ2-1, with unresolved D. The length of the CDR3 is 14 residues. Trimming shortened V by 0 bases and J by 8 bases, and 11 bases separated the two germline ends. Per the germline V gene, CDR1 is LNHNV and CDR2 is YYDKDF (reference sequence). Here the CDR3 DNA reads TGTGCCACCAGCAGAGAAACGGGTAGAGATGAGCAGTTCTTC. Residues: CATSRETGRDEQFF. The whole variable domain, filled in from reference TRBV15 and TRBJ2-1, reads DAMVIQNPRYQVTQFGKPVTLSCSQTLNHNVMYWYQQKSSQAPKLLFHYYDKDFNNEADTPDNFQSRRPNTSFCFLDIRSPGLGDTAMYLCATSRETGRDEQFFGPGTRLTVL.

This clonotype appeared many times. The V call is TRBV5-1, the J call TRBJ2-7; TRBD2 is a possible D gene (6 bases). With 1 base removed from V and 3 bases from J, the gap between germline ends came to 20 bases. Germline assignment: CDR1 SGHRS and CDR2 YFSETQ. This CDR3 has 17 residues. The CDR3 protein is CASSLIGWRAQGYEQYF. The CDR3 coding sequence is TGCGCCAGCAGCTTGATTGGTTGGAGGGCTCAGGGCTACGAGCAGTACTTC.

This clonotype was counted ten times or more. The chain couples TRBV6-5 to TRBJ1-4; 8 positions agree with TRBD1. CDR3 length: 15 residues. J was trimmed by 8 bases and V by 1 base; bases with no gene match: 6. Looked up from germline, CDR1 is MNHEY and CDR2 is SVGAGI. The CDR3 loop is CASSYFGQGAEKLFF. In DNA form, the CDR3 reads TGTGCCAGCAGTTACTTCGGGCAGGGGGCGGAAAAACTGTTTTTT.

This clonotype has more than one count but fewer than ten. The genes are TRBV5-1 and TRBJ1-4; TRBD1 matches 8 bases. Per germline, CDR1 SGHRS and CDR2 YFSETQ. CDR3 length equals 14 residues. V lost 2 bases, J lost 7 bases, and 4 bases stayed unmatched. In DNA form, the CDR3 reads TGCGCCAGCAGCTTCAGGGGGCAAGGTGAAAAACTGTTTTTT. This gives the protein CASSFRGQGEKLFF.

There are a few counts of this clonotype. The CDR3 nucleotides are TGCGCCAGCAGCCAAGCAGGGTCCAACTATGGCTACACCTTC. Residues: CASSQAGSNYGYTF. This sequence joins TRBV4-1 and TRBJ1-2; the D gene is possibly TRBD1 (5 bases). Trimming left V 1 base short and J 2 bases short, with 8 bases between. Germline lookup yields CDR1 MGHRA and CDR2 YSYEKL. CDR3 size: 14 residues.

This clonotype was observed many times. This chain's CDR3 is CASSISYRGNTEAFF. The CDR3 bases are TGCGCCAGCAGCATTAGCTACAGGGGGAACACTGAAGCTTTCTTT. The chain has TRBV5-1 and TRBJ1-1, with 7 bases aligning to TRBD1. This CDR3 has 15 amino acids. The V segment lost 4 bases and the J segment 1 base; nucleotides outside the gene matches: 7. The germline gives CDR1 SGHRS, CDR2 YFSETQ.

A few counts support this clonotype. The chain is built from TRBV7-9 and TRBJ2-3; 8 nucleotides match TRBD2. With 3 bases clipped from V and 6 bases from J, the junction kept 8 bases outside the gene matches. Germline V lookup: CDR1 SEHNR, CDR2 FQNEAQ (reference sequence). The CDR3 runs 15 residues. In nucleotides, the CDR3 is TGTGCCAGCAGCTTCTCGGCGGGAGGAGGTGATACGCAGTATTTT. It translates to CASSFSAGGGDTQYF.